This T cell receptor beta chain was sequenced during a study of T cell repertoires in cytomegalovirus infection (dated by TCRdb to about 2019). Background on the whole study: Donor HLA type was relevant to the analysis, as public TCR beta signatures indicated carriage of CMV infection together with the matching HLA type. Results and caveats for the whole study, not just this receptor: The ex vivo response was dominated by HLA-C-restricted CMV-specific TCR beta clonotypes, which also provided the single most frequent clonotype in two of eight donors. In both this cohort and an independent cohort of 300 to 450 donors, the cumulative frequency of public TCR beta family members distinguished carriers of CMV infection plus the relevant HLA type.

The CDR3 runs 14 residues from the cysteine to the phenylalanine. Only the CDR3 portion is preserved as DNA: 42 bases, with reading frame beginning at the first base. For CDR1 and CDR2, the germline V gene lists SGHDN and FVKESK. V gives up 2 bases and J gives up 4 bases, and the segment between their germline ends measures 11 bases. Details on this clonotype: Its antigen target is currently unknown. No base-level quality is on record; no much larger clone is a single base apart.

TCRdb lists the instrument as Illumina HiSeq 1500. TCRdb trimmed the raw reads at Q25, called clones with MiXCR and kept productive beta chains. Rows matching on CDR3 protein sequence are summarized as one entry with the most common DNA and genes. The sample profile shows approximately 630,000 distinct CDR3 sequences; approximately 24% of them were found once. Together, the top ten hold 8% of the sample. This clonotype originated in a human donor in good health (CMV status not recorded). Some clones in this sample may be carry-over from other donors' samples. The V gene is TRBV14 and the J gene is TRBJ1-1; confidence is insufficient to name the D gene. Input material: CD8+ T cells from PBMCs. The CDR3: CASSQRYRATEAFF. The DNA sequence is as follows: TGTGCCAGCAGCCAAAGGTACCGGGCCACTGAAGCTTTCTTT.